This T cell receptor (beta chain) was profiled in a study of OX40 agonist ivuxolimab in advanced cancers. Study background: The diagnoses of dose-escalation patients were hepatocellular carcinoma, melanoma, renal cell or head and neck cancer. Age averaged roughly 60 years (range roughly 20 to 90), and approximately 80% were male. Overall study results and limits: Part of the nonresponder group also had normalized T-cell clonal expansion that was low. More expanded clones were seen, on average, in CD8+ T cells than in CD4+.

Trimming removed 3 bases at V and 5 bases at J, with 14 bases between. CDR1 and CDR2 (germline): MNHEY, SMNVEV (reference sequence). The CDR3 covers 14 residues. The assay was immunoSEQ multiplex PCR, and TCRdb's table has in-frame clones only and misses some. The sample yields some 33,000 clones, over 80% seen once. Comment on this clone: Its antigen is not identified.

This TCR was sampled from an adult with an advanced solid tumor such as melanoma, head and neck, liver or kidney cancer. Material: CD4+ or CD8+ T cells sorted from blood, obtained in a trial of the OX40 agonist ivuxolimab. The rearrangement links TRBV27 to TRBJ2-7; D unclear. Here the CDR3 DNA reads TGTGCCAGCAGTTTTGGCAGTATAGTCGACGAGCAGTACTTC. Its translation is CASSFGSIVDEQYF.